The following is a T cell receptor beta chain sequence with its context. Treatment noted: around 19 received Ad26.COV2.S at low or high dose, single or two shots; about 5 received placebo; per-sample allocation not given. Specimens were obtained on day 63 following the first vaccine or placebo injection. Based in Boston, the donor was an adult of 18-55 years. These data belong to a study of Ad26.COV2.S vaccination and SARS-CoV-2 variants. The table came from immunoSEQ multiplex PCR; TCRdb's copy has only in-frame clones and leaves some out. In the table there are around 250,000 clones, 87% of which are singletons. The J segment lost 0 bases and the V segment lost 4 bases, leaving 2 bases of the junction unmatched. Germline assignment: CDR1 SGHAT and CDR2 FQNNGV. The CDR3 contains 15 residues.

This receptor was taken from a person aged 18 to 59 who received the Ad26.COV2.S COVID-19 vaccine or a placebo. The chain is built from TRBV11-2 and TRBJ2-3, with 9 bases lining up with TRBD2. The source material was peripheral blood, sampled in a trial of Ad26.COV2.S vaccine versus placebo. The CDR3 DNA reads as TGTGCCAGCAGCTACACTAGCGGGAGCACAGATACGCAGTATTTT. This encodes CASSYTSGSTDTQYF.